The 29 T cell receptor beta chains in this list originate from one sample, sequenced in a study of cytomegalovirus exposure and HLA in healthy donors. A multiplex PCR was run with 60 Vbeta primers and 13 Jbeta primers. Profiling relied on immunoSEQ multiplex PCR, and the TCRdb table lists in-frame clones only, not all of them. The sample comprises 100,000 to 150,000 clones, just under 75% of which are singletons, and approximately 7% rests with the top ten. The sequencing sample was made of PBMCs. The receptors stem from a man aged 35 to 55 in good health and CMV-seropositive.

The genes are TRBV6-1 and TRBJ1-6; D perhaps matches TRBD1 (5 bases). The CDR3 totals 14 residues. V shed 5 bases and J shed 6 bases, with 11 bases lying between them. Looked up from germline, CDR1 is MNHNS and CDR2 is SASEGT. This CDR3 is CASSSTVPNSPLHF. The CDR3 DNA reads as TGTGCCAGCAGTTCGACAGTTCCTAATTCACCCCTCCACTTT.

The chain links TRBV28 to TRBJ2-5; possibly TRBD1 for D (6 bases). The J call may be faulty, since TRBJ2-7 better matches the DNA end. Germline V lookup: CDR1 MDHEN, CDR2 SYDVKM. The CDR3 extends over 14 amino acids. CDR3 residues: CASSSGTITYEQYF. CDR3 sequence (DNA): TGTGCCAGCAGTTCCGGGACAATTACCTACGAGCAGTACTTC.

The J gene is TRBJ2-5, the V gene TRBV15, with TRBD1 as a possible D gene (6 bases). Germline V gene data show CDR1 as LNHNV and CDR2 as YYDKDF (reference sequence). Trimming removed 5 bases from V and 2 bases from J, with 12 bases in between. This CDR3 spans 14 amino acids. The CDR3, as DNA: TGTGCCACCAGCGCACAGGGCGGACAAGAGACCCAGTACTTC. It codes for CATSAQGGQETQYF.

This clone occurred a few times. The J gene is TRBJ2-1, the V gene TRBV28; the match to TRBD2 covers 9 bases. CDR1 is MDHEN, CDR2 SYDVKM, per germline. Trimming cost V 8 bases and J 9 bases; bases outside gene matches: 5. There are 12 residues in the CDR3. This chain's CDR3 is CASPATSGEQFF. For the CDR3, the DNA is TGTGCCAGCCCCGCGACTAGCGGTGAGCAGTTCTTC.

The chain couples TRBV7-8 to TRBJ1-4; no clear D gene. V dropped 5 bases and J dropped 6 bases, with 10 bases sitting between them. The germline V gene encodes CDR1 SGHVS and CDR2 FQNEAQ. This CDR3 contains 13 residues. The chain's CDR3 is CASSDGSDEKLFF. The CDR3 DNA reads TGTGCCAGCAGCGACGGGTCGGATGAAAAACTGTTTTTT.

The chain joins TRBV23-1 to TRBJ1-1, with 7 positions matching TRBD1. TRBV23-1 is noted as an ORF with a role that remains uncertain. Trimming cost V 2 bases and J 1 base; bases outside gene matches: 4. The CDR3 is 15 amino acids. The CDR3 nucleotides are TGCGCCAGCAGTCAAGCGGGACAGACGAACACTGAAGCTTTCTTT. Amino acid sequence: CASSQAGQTNTEAFF.

This chain connects TRBV5-5 to TRBJ1-6; D is possibly TRBD1 (6 bases). Trimming pared 3 bases from V and 6 bases from J, leaving 19 bases between. The CDR3 length is 17 residues. The germline V gene encodes CDR1 SGHKS and CDR2 YYEKEE (reference sequence). The CDR3 DNA reads TGTGCCAGCAGCTCTTTACAGGGAGAAACCCTTAATTCACCCCTCCACTTT. Its protein is CASSSLQGETLNSPLHF.

This clone occurred once. The CDR3 DNA reads TGTGCCAGCAGTGAATCTGGGACAGCGAACACCGGGGAGCTGTTTTTT. It specifies CASSESGTANTGELFF. J is TRBJ2-2 and V is TRBV6-1; 7 bases map to TRBD1. Germline loops: CDR1 MNHNS, CDR2 SASEGT. CDR3 length: 16 residues. J was trimmed by 0 bases and V by 2 bases; bases with no gene match: 3.

The CDR3 region is CASSLAGRFTDTQYF. The CDR3 DNA sequence: TGTGCCAGCAGCTTAGCCGGCAGGTTCACAGATACGCAGTATTTT. V usage is TRBV7-2 and J usage is TRBJ2-3; D call uncertain. This CDR3 has 15 residues. Trimming cost V 0 bases and J 2 bases, with 9 bases left between them. Germline CDR1 reads SGHTA; CDR2 reads FQGNSA. Supplemented by reference TRBV7-2 and TRBJ2-3, the full variable domain reads GAGVSQSPSNKVTEKGKDVELRCDPISGHTALYWYRQSLGQGLEFLIYFQGNSAPDKSGLPSDRFSAERTGGSVSTLTIQRTQQEDSAVYLCASSLAGRFTDTQYFGPGTRLTVL.

This clone was detected only once. The V gene is TRBV29-1, the J gene TRBJ2-3; D remains unclear. The length of the CDR3 is 13 residues. Germline loops: CDR1 SQVTM, CDR2 ANQGSEA. V was cut by 4 bases and J by 4 bases, with 12 bases left in between. The DNA for the CDR3 is TGCAGCGTTGTTACCGGTAGTGCAGATACGCAGTATTTT. Amino acids: CSVVTGSADTQYF.

The chain's CDR3 is CASSLVGAGANNNEQFF. For the CDR3, the DNA is TGTGCCAGCAGCCTCGTTGGGGCGGGAGCAAACAACAATGAGCAGTTCTTC. This chain joins TRBV7-6 and TRBJ2-1; 7 nucleotides match TRBD2. Germline values: CDR1 SGHVS, CDR2 FNYEAQ. J gave up 5 bases and V 5 bases, and 15 bases lay outside the gene matches. CDR3 length: 17 amino acids.

A few counts support this clone. The CDR3 spells CASTSRGAGNEQFF. DNA of the CDR3: TGTGCCAGCACAAGTCGGGGGGCTGGGAATGAGCAGTTCTTC. The chain carries TRBV7-8 and TRBJ2-1; D is perhaps TRBD2 (7 bases). V dropped 7 bases and J dropped 7 bases, with 17 bases sitting between them. Per the germline V gene, CDR1 is SGHVS and CDR2 is FQNEAQ. This CDR3 is 14 amino acids long.

This clone came up a few times. CDR3 nucleotides: TGTGCCAGCAGCTTCACCGCTACCCCCTCCTACGAGCAGTACTTC. As protein: CASSFTATPSYEQYF. The chain uses TRBV14 and TRBJ2-7; D gene ambiguous. The germline CDR1 and CDR2 sequences are SGHDN and FVKESK. The CDR3 covers 15 residues. V lost 5 bases and J 0 bases, leaving 14 bases between the germline ends.

The V and J genes are TRBV11-2 and TRBJ2-3, with D possibly being TRBD2 (7 bases). CDR3 length equals 15 residues. Trimming removed 3 bases at V and 4 bases at J, with 14 bases between. Germline V gene lookup returns CDR1 SGHAT and CDR2 FQNNGV. CDR3 DNA: TGTGCCAGCAGCTTCTGGGGGGGGCGACCAGATACGCAGTATTTT. Its protein product is CASSFWGGRPDTQYF.

The chain recombines TRBV6-1 with TRBJ2-1, with TRBD1 matching over 7 bases. The CDR3 contains 15 residues. The trim removed 6 bases at V and 8 bases at J, leaving 13 bases unmatched. Germline CDR1 and CDR2: MNHNS and SASEGT. The CDR3 coding sequence is TGTGCCAGCAGGGCCTACAGGGGAGTGATCGATGAGCAGTTCTTC. Its protein is CASRAYRGVIDEQFF.

The rearrangement links TRBV5-4 to TRBJ1-2, with 8 bases matching TRBD1. The germline gives CDR1 SGHNT, CDR2 YYREEE (reference sequence). This CDR3 has 13 residues. The V segment lost 4 bases and the J segment 7 bases; nucleotides outside the gene matches: 6. The CDR3 here is CASSQGALSGYTF. Here the CDR3 DNA reads TGTGCCAGCAGCCAGGGGGCGTTGAGTGGCTACACCTTC.

The chain uses TRBV28 and TRBJ1-6; 7 positions agree with TRBD1. The length of the CDR3 is 14 residues. Unmatched junction bases numbered 8, after V lost 6 bases and J lost 9 bases. Germline loops: CDR1 MDHEN, CDR2 SYDVKM. CDR3 sequence reads: CASRQSAGGSPLHF. In nucleotides, the CDR3 is TGTGCCAGCAGACAGTCGGCAGGGGGTTCACCCCTCCACTTT.

The J gene is TRBJ2-2, the V gene TRBV5-1; 8 nucleotides line up with TRBD1. Germline CDR1 SGHRS, CDR2 YFSETQ. Trimming took 3 bases from V and 7 from J; bases not matched to a gene: 11. The CDR3 is made up of 16 amino acids. The CDR3 here is CASSSTDRGIGGELFF. Written as DNA, the CDR3 is TGCGCCAGCAGCTCGACCGACAGGGGAATTGGCGGGGAGCTGTTTTTT. The variable domain in full, completed from reference TRBV5-1 and TRBJ2-2, reads KAGVTQTPRYLIKTRGQQVTLSCSPISGHRSVSWYQQTPGQGLQFLFEYFSETQRNKGNFPGRFSGRQFSNSRSEMNVSTLELGDSALYLCASSSTDRGIGGELFFGEGSRLTVL.

V and J are TRBV29-1 and TRBJ1-2, with 7 bases identical to TRBD1. Germline-derived CDR1 and CDR2 are SQVTM and ANQGSEA. The CDR3 is 13 amino acids. Trimming at V came to 4 bases and at J to 2 bases, leaving 4 bases not matched to a gene. Here the CDR3 DNA reads TGCAGCGTTGCCCAGACAGGGAACTATGGCTACACCTTC. Amino acids: CSVAQTGNYGYTF.

A remark on this clone: Other DNA sequences in this specimen translate into the identical CDR3. The chain combines TRBV28 with TRBJ1-1, with D possibly matching TRBD1 (6 bases). The germline CDR1 and CDR2 sequences are MDHEN and SYDVKM. Trimming took off 6 bases at V and 1 base at J, with 12 bases between the two ends. The CDR3 is made up of 14 amino acids. The CDR3, as DNA: TGTGCCAGCAGAGGCCAGGGGCAGAACACTGAAGCTTTCTTT. Its protein product is CASRGQGQNTEAFF.

This clone was detected only once. The chain uses TRBV5-4 and TRBJ2-2; no clear D gene. The germline V gene encodes CDR1 SGHNT and CDR2 YYREEE (reference sequence). The germline V and J ends were trimmed by 4 bases and 7 bases, with 8 bases remaining between them. The CDR3 loop spans 12 amino acids. CDR3 DNA sequence: TGTGCCAGCAGCCTCCCTAGCGGGGAGCTGTTTTTT. It translates to CASSLPSGELFF.

This rearrangement joins TRBV6-6 to TRBJ1-4; 8 nucleotides agree with TRBD1. The trim removed 5 bases at V and 8 bases at J, leaving 7 bases unmatched. The germline V gene encodes CDR1 MNHNY and CDR2 SVGAGI (reference sequence). There are 14 residues in the CDR3. CDR3 sequence (DNA): TGTGCCAGCAGTCCGGACAGGGTTGGGGAAAAACTGTTTTTT. This encodes CASSPDRVGEKLFF.

V usage is TRBV10-3 and J usage is TRBJ1-2; weak D call: TRBD1 (6 bases). The CDR3 contains 13 residues. V lost 8 bases to trimming and J lost 6 bases, with 16 bases between them. Germline CDR1 is ENHRY and CDR2 is SYGVKD. The CDR3 loop is CAIESAGVNGYTF. In nucleotides, the CDR3 is TGTGCCATCGAGTCGGCAGGGGTTAATGGCTACACCTTC.

V and J are TRBV7-6 and TRBJ2-1, with 9 bases identical to TRBD2. Germline V CDR1 and CDR2: SGHVS, FNYEAQ. V lost 6 bases and J lost 0; bases outside the gene matches: 6. There are 16 residues in the CDR3. Written as DNA, the CDR3 is TGTGCCAGCAGGAGGACTAGCGCAAGCTCCTACAATGAGCAGTTCTTC. Its translation is CASRRTSASSYNEQFF.

The chain links TRBV9 to TRBJ2-2; a possible D gene is TRBD2 (7 bases). There are 16 residues in the CDR3. The ends were cut back, 3 bases at V and 1 base at J, with 13 bases in the middle. CDR1 and CDR2 from the germline V gene are SGDLS and YYNGEE. Here the CDR3 reads CASSARGTQNTGELFF. For the CDR3, the DNA is TGTGCCAGCAGCGCGCGGGGGACACAGAACACCGGGGAGCTGTTTTTT.

The chain couples TRBV7-2 to TRBJ2-5; 10 positions match TRBD2. The V gene end was trimmed by 3 bases and the J gene end by 5 bases; junction bases not matched to a gene: 12. In germline, CDR1 is SGHTA, CDR2 FQGNSA. The CDR3 loop spans 17 amino acids. CDR3 sequence (DNA): TGTGCCAGCAGCTTGCCAGGGAGCGGGGGGGCTTGGGAGACCCAGTACTTC. Amino acids: CASSLPGSGGAWETQYF.

This chain connects TRBV27 to TRBJ1-1, with D perhaps TRBD1 (6 bases). This CDR3 has 14 amino acids. V was pared by 5 bases and J by 8 bases, with 18 bases between. Germline CDR1 and CDR2: MNHEY and SMNVEV (reference sequence). The CDR3 loop is CASSVQWGRGEAFF. CDR3 nucleotide sequence: TGTGCCAGCAGTGTACAGTGGGGGCGGGGGGAAGCTTTCTTT.

The rearrangement links TRBV10-2 to TRBJ1-2, with D maybe TRBD1 (5 bases). CDR1 is WSHSY and CDR2 is SAAADI in the germline V gene. This CDR3 has 15 amino acids. Trimming stripped 4 bases from V and 2 bases from J, with 14 bases between. CDR3 sequence (DNA): TGCGCCAGCAGTGTTGCAGGGAACTCAAACTATGGCTACACCTTC. Translating it yields CASSVAGNSNYGYTF.

In this sample, this clone turned up a few times. The rearrangement links TRBV2 to TRBJ2-1, with 7 bases that match TRBD1. The CDR3 extends over 15 amino acids. The V gene's germline CDR1 is SNHLY and CDR2 FYNNEI. Trimming removed 6 bases from V and 5 bases from J; junction bases left unmatched: 10. CDR3: CASRPRGKGDNEQFF. DNA of the CDR3: TGTGCCAGCAGGCCCAGGGGGAAGGGGGACAATGAGCAGTTCTTC. Combining the CDR3 with reference TRBV2 and TRBJ2-1 gives the whole variable domain EPEVTQTPSHQVTQMGQEVILRCVPISNHLYFYWYRQILGQKVEFLVSFYNNEISEKSEIFDDQFSVERPDGSNFTLKIRSTKLEDSAMYFCASRPRGKGDNEQFFGPGTRLTVL.